Listed below are T cell receptor beta chains from one sample, sequenced in a study of T cells in Graves' hyperthyroidism and ophthalmopathy. TCRdb reanalysed the multiplex PCR reads using MiXCR and keeps one entry per CDR3 protein. The data contain about 420,000 distinct CDR3 sequences, roughly an eighth of them singletons. Source material: blood. These receptors all come from a woman aged 18-29 years with Graves' hyperthyroidism. Both conserved end residues are part of each CDR3. The order of the fields is V gene, clone size, J gene, D gene, CDR3 DNA, CDR3 protein. A D gene is named only where the DNA matches it firmly. Clone size, where shown, is once, few, many, or a class for clones that have expanded.

>TRBV7-2|many|TRBJ2-5|NA
TGTGCCAGCAGCATCTCAGGGTTGCGGTACCAAGAGACCCAGTACTTC
CASSISGLRYQETQYF
>TRBV15|few|TRBJ2-2|TRBD2
TGTGCCACCAGCAGAGGGCTAGCGGGCGACACCGGGGAGCTGTTTTTT
CATSRGLAGDTGELFF
>TRBV6-1|NA|TRBJ1-2|NA
TGTGCCAGCACCAGTCGAGGGTTGGAGTTTGGCTACACCTTC
CASTSRGLEFGYTF
>TRBV11-1|NA|TRBJ2-1|TRBD1
TGTGCCAGCAGCTTATTGGGACAGGGGCTTTACAATGAGCAGTTCTTC
CASSLLGQGLYNEQFF
>TRBV11-2|NA|TRBJ1-4|NA
TGTGCCGGCAGCTTAGGGGAGAGGGCGACTAATGAAAAACTGTTTTTT
CAGSLGERATNEKLFF
>TRBV2|many|TRBJ1-3|NA
TGTGCCAGCAGTGAGCAGGGGATTGGGGGAAACACCATATATTTT
CASSEQGIGGNTIYF
>TRBV5-8|many|TRBJ2-1|TRBD2
TGTGCCAGCAGCTTTATAGCGGGAGGTAGTGAGCAGTTCTTC
CASSFIAGGSEQFF
>TRBV4-2|few|TRBJ2-5|NA
TGTGCCAGCAGCCAAGAGCGATGGGAAGCCCCGCACTTC
CASSQERWEAPHF
>TRBV29-1|NA|TRBJ2-1|TRBD2
TGCAGCGTTGATCCCGGGACTAGCGGGAAGAATGAGCAGTTCTTC
CSVDPGTSGKNEQFF
>TRBV20-1|many|TRBJ2-7|TRBD2
TGCAGTGCTAGCGGGAGGAAGGCGCAGCGTTACGAGCAGTACTTC
CSASGRKAQRYEQYF
>TRBV7-8|many|TRBJ2-7|NA
TGTGCCAGCAGCCAGGGGGGAGGGCTAGGGTACGAGCAGTACTTC
CASSQGGGLGYEQYF
>TRBV6-1|NA|TRBJ2-2|NA
TGTGCCAGCAGTGAACCAGGGGAGAACACCGGGGAGCTGTTTTTT
CASSEPGENTGELFF
>TRBV28|many|TRBJ2-3|NA
TGTGCCAGCCAGAGCACAGATACGCAGTATTTT
CASQSTDTQYF
>TRBV6-1|many|TRBJ1-6|NA
TGTGCCAGCAGTGAACAGGGTATGGCTAATTCACCCCTCCACTTT
CASSEQGMANSPLHF
>TRBV4-1|few|TRBJ2-2|TRBD2
TGCGCCAGCAGCCAATCTATCCAAGGGGAACTAGCGAGAAACACCGGGGAGCTGTTTTTT
CASSQSIQGELARNTGELFF
>TRBV12-3/TRBV12-4|NA|TRBJ1-6|NA
TGTGCCAGCAGTTTCCAACTGATGGGCCCTTATAATTCACCCCTCCACTTT
CASSFQLMGPYNSPLHF
>TRBV10-3|NA|TRBJ2-1|NA
TGTGCCATCAGTGAGGGAATGCGGTCCTACAATGAGCTGTTCTTC
CAISEGMRSYNELFF
>TRBV20-1|many|TRBJ2-5|TRBD2
TGCAGTGCTAGTGGGGCTAGCGGGAAATCAGAGACCCAGTACTTC
CSASGASGKSETQYF
>TRBV20-1|NA|TRBJ2-3|TRBD1
TGCAGTGCTAGAGATGGGACAGGGGTGGATACGCAGTATTTT
CSARDGTGVDTQYF
>TRBV2|few|TRBJ2-2|NA
TGTGCCAGCAGTGCGGGTTCGAACACCGGGGAGCTGTTTTTT
CASSAGSNTGELFF
>TRBV29-1|few|TRBJ2-7|TRBD2
TGCAGCGTTGAAGTCCCGGGAGGGTCCTACGAGCAGTACTTC
CSVEVPGGSYEQYF
>TRBV6-1|many|TRBJ2-3|NA
TGTGCCAGCAGTGCCCCCTCCTCAATGGATACGCAGTATTTT
CASSAPSSMDTQYF
>TRBV11-2|NA|TRBJ1-4|NA
TGTGCCAGCAACCCTGGCTGGGCCACTAATGAAAAACTGTTTTTT
CASNPGWATNEKLFF
>TRBV20-1|many|TRBJ2-3|TRBD2
TGCAGTGCTAGGGAGCGGGAGGTGATCACAGATACGCAGTATTTT
CSAREREVITDTQYF
>TRBV5-1|many|TRBJ1-1|NA
TGCGCCAGCAGCTTGGCCGGTGATTTGAACACTGAAGCTTTCTTT
CASSLAGDLNTEAFF
>TRBV6-2/TRBV6-3|few|TRBJ2-1|TRBD2
TGTGCCAGCAGGCTTTTGCGGGAGGGCCGGGGTGAGCAGTTCTTC
CASRLLREGRGEQFF
>TRBV4-2|few|TRBJ2-7|TRBD2
TGTGCCAGCAGCCAAGATATTACGGCGGGAGGGCCATTCGAGCAGTACTTC
CASSQDITAGGPFEQYF
>TRBV7-8|many|TRBJ2-7|NA
TGTGCCAGCAGCTTAGACAGCTTGACCTACGAGCAGTACTTC
CASSLDSLTYEQYF
>TRBV12-3/TRBV12-4|many|TRBJ2-5|NA
TGTGCCAGCAGTCCGCGTGAGAGGGGGATGGAGACCCAGTACTTC
CASSPRERGMETQYF